The 14 T cell receptor beta chains reported below all come from one sample, sequenced in a study of T cells in Graves' hyperthyroidism and ophthalmopathy (dated by TCRdb to the late 2010s). The receptor library was made with multiplex PCR. The sequencer listed for this sample is Illumina HiSeq 2000. TCR beta CDR3 regions were amplified from RNA transcripts. A first-round RT-PCR of the TCR CDR3 used the HTBI primer set with the Qiagen OneStep RT-PCR kit. The raw public reads went through TCRdb reprocessing: fastp at Q25, MiXCR clone calling, in-frame beta chains kept. Rows with one shared CDR3 protein collapse into an entry with the most common genes and DNA. The sample table contains fewer than 700,000 distinct CDR3 sequences; only one count was recorded for 17% of them. The ten largest clones take up under 20% of the sample. Sequencing was performed on blood. These receptors came from a woman aged 18-35 years with Graves' ophthalmopathy.

At least ten counts were recorded for this clonotype. The chain uses TRBV11-2 and TRBJ2-7, with D perhaps TRBD1 (6 bases). V was shortened by 1 base and J by 2 bases, with 24 bases between the two germline ends. The CDR3 runs 19 residues. Germline lookup yields CDR1 SGHAT and CDR2 FQNNGV. The CDR3 bases are TGTGCCAGCAGCTTAGTTGTGACAGGACCAGGGGTGGGGCCCTACGAGCAGTACTTC. Its translation is CASSLVVTGPGVGPYEQYF.

The chain combines TRBV27 with TRBJ1-1, with a possible D match to TRBD1 (6 bases). Trimming removed 3 bases from V and 3 bases from J, with 23 bases in between. CDR1 and CDR2 (germline): MNHEY, SMNVEV (reference sequence). The CDR3 sequence is 18 residues long. The CDR3 sequence: CASSFRLTRGKRDTEAFF. In DNA form, the CDR3 reads TGTGCCAGCAGTTTCAGGCTAACCAGGGGCAAGAGAGACACTGAAGCTTTCTTT.

This clonotype was counted ten times or more. V is TRBV28 and J is TRBJ2-7; D perhaps matches TRBD1 (5 bases). This CDR3 comprises 14 residues. Germline V gene lookup returns CDR1 MDHEN and CDR2 SYDVKM. Between the trimmed V and J ends, which lost 5 bases and 2 bases, there was a span of 13 bases. The CDR3 here is CASSPRTWPYEQYF. In nucleotides, the CDR3 is TGTGCCAGCAGTCCCAGGACATGGCCCTACGAGCAGTACTTC.

The table lists this clonotype with many counts. The chain is built from TRBV11-2 and TRBJ1-4, with 8 bases that match TRBD1. V was clipped by 5 bases and J by 5 bases; unmatched bases: 7. There are 15 residues in the CDR3. Germline V lookup: CDR1 SGHAT, CDR2 FQNNGV. CDR3 sequence: CASSLLQGENEKLFF. CDR3 in DNA: TGTGCCAGCAGCCTGCTACAGGGGGAGAATGAAAAACTGTTTTTT. The entire variable domain, with the rest obtained from reference TRBV11-2 and TRBJ1-4, is as follows: EAGVAQSPRYKIIEKRQSVAFWCNPISGHATLYWYQQILGQGPKLLIQFQNNGVVDDSQLPKDRFSAERLKGVDSTLKIQPAKLEDSAVYLCASSLLQGENEKLFFGSGTQLSVL.

This chain connects TRBV4-2 to TRBJ1-1; the D gene is possibly TRBD1 (5 bases). Germline-derived CDR1 and CDR2 are LGHNA and YNFKEQ. CDR3 size: 15 residues. Deletions cut 0 bases from V and 4 bases from J, with 12 bases between. Written as DNA, the CDR3 is TGTGCCAGCAGCCAAGAGTCGGGGCGGTTCACTGAAGCTTTCTTT. It specifies CASSQESGRFTEAFF.

The chain's CDR3 is CASSRRAGNGYTF. The DNA of the CDR3 is TGTGCCAGCAGTCGTAGGGCAGGTAATGGCTACACCTTC. The chain combines TRBV27 with TRBJ1-2, with D uncertain. This CDR3 is 13 amino acids long. From germline, CDR1 is MNHEY and CDR2 SMNVEV (reference sequence). V dropped 5 bases and J dropped 6 bases, with 13 bases sitting between them.

V gene TRBV29-1 combines with J gene TRBJ2-1; 7 bases fit TRBD2. Unmatched junction bases numbered 14, after V lost 7 bases and J lost 8 bases. Germline-derived CDR1 and CDR2 are SQVTM and ANQGSEA. This CDR3 region has 14 residues. The CDR3 nucleotides are TGCAGCGGGGAGGGTCGATTCCTCGGGGATGAGCAGTTCTTC. This gives the protein CSGEGRFLGDEQFF.

This clonotype was counted between two and nine times. The CDR3 is CASSVRQTYGYTF. In nucleotides, the CDR3 is TGTGCCAGCAGCGTCCGACAGACCTATGGCTACACCTTC. The V call is TRBV9, the J call TRBJ1-2, with D possibly matching TRBD1 (5 bases). Germline CDR1 is SGDLS and CDR2 is YYNGEE. The length of the CDR3 is 13 residues. Trimming pared 2 bases from V and 4 bases from J, leaving 9 bases between. The full variable domain, in which reference TRBV9 and TRBJ1-2 provide the parts outside the CDR3, is DSGVTQTPKHLITATGQRVTLRCSPRSGDLSVYWYQQSLDQGLQFLIQYYNGEERAKGNILERFSAQQFPDLHSELNLSSLELGDSALYFCASSVRQTYGYTFGSGTRLTVV.

This clonotype was recorded at least ten times. The chain carries TRBV3-1 and TRBJ2-5, with D possibly TRBD1 on 5 matching bases. CDR1 and CDR2 (germline): LGHDT, YNNKEL (reference sequence). V lost 6 bases and J lost 7, with 15 bases in between. This CDR3 is built from 13 residues. Here the CDR3 reads CASSPDRSWTQYF. CDR3 sequence (DNA): TGTGCCAGCAGTCCCGACAGATCCTGGACCCAGTACTTC.

This chain uses TRBV10-2 with TRBJ2-1; D may be TRBD1 or TRBD2 (5 bases each). The CDR3 totals 16 residues. The germline CDR1 and CDR2 sequences are WSHSY and SAAADI. V was clipped by 3 bases and J by 4 bases, with 16 bases between them. CDR3 region: CASSETLGTSYNEQFF. DNA of the CDR3: TGCGCCAGCAGTGAAACTTTAGGGACGTCGTACAATGAGCAGTTCTTC.

The chain couples TRBV2 to TRBJ1-3, with D maybe TRBD1 (6 bases). The CDR3 length is 15 residues. Per germline, CDR1 SNHLY and CDR2 FYNNEI. The V end was cut by 5 bases, the J end by 2 bases, with 13 bases between. DNA of the CDR3: TGTGCCAGCAGTTACCCCAGGGGAGCTGGAAACACCATATATTTT. Amino acid sequence: CASSYPRGAGNTIYF.

The chain carries TRBV10-3 and TRBJ2-7; D is unresolved. V was clipped by 6 bases and J by 3 bases, with 18 bases between them. This CDR3 is built from 15 residues. Per germline, CDR1 ENHRY and CDR2 SYGVKD. The CDR3 coding sequence is TGTGCCATCAGAGCTGCAGCCAACTCTTACTACGAGCAGTACTTC. This gives the protein CAIRAAANSYYEQYF.

On this clonotype: With a much larger clone just one base away, this may be a read error. The gene calls are TRBV6-2 or TRBV6-3 and TRBJ2-1; 9 positions match TRBD1. Germline CDR1 reads MNHEY; CDR2 reads SVGEGT. There are 16 residues in the CDR3. J gave up 7 bases and V 5 bases, and 12 bases lay outside the gene matches. CDR3 loop: CASSHRDRDGENEQFF. The CDR3 bases are TGTGCCAGCAGTCACAGGGACAGGGACGGTGAAAATGAGCAGTTCTTC.

This clonotype showed up many times. The V gene is TRBV30, the J gene TRBJ2-3, with D maybe TRBD2 (6 bases). The germline V gene encodes CDR1 GTSNPN and CDR2 SVGIG (reference sequence). Trimming took 4 bases from V and 2 from J, leaving 13 bases between them. The CDR3 length is 14 residues. CDR3 sequence reads: CAWNRDWSTDTQYF. The CDR3 nucleotides read TGTGCCTGGAATCGGGACTGGTCCACAGATACGCAGTATTTT. Using reference TRBV30 and TRBJ2-3 for the parts outside the CDR3, the full variable domain is SQTIHQWPATLVQPVGSPLSLECTVEGTSNPNLYWYRQAAGRGLQLLFYSVGIGQISSEVPQNLSASRPQDRQFILSSKKLLLSDSGFYLCAWNRDWSTDTQYFGPGTRLTVL.